The present T cell receptor beta chain was sequenced within a study of blood T cell repertoires in COVID-19. Turning to the study itself: Nucleic acid was either cDNA or gDNA, and it came from T cells, B-cell-depleted T cells, or PBMCs.

This clone was seen only a few times. J gave up 4 bases and V 5 bases, and 7 bases lay outside the gene matches. Looked up from germline, CDR1 is MNHEY and CDR2 is SVGAGI. The CDR3 extends over 15 amino acids. Libraries were prepared by immunoSEQ multiplex PCR; TCRdb keeps only in-frame clonotypes and omits some of them. There are a few hundred thousand clones in the sample; approximately 86% occur only once, and 3% to 4% lies in the top ten. The cohort comprised adults aged roughly 18 to 95 years residing in 20 to 30 US areas. This TCR was recovered from a woman aged 35 to 49 with acute COVID-19. The chain uses TRBV6-5 and TRBJ1-5; 8 bases match TRBD1. Input material: PBMCs or T cells enriched from blood (not recorded which). CDR3 region: CASSIGGTGNQPQHF. The DNA for the CDR3 is TGTGCCAGCAGTATAGGAGGGACAGGTAATCAGCCCCAGCATTTT.